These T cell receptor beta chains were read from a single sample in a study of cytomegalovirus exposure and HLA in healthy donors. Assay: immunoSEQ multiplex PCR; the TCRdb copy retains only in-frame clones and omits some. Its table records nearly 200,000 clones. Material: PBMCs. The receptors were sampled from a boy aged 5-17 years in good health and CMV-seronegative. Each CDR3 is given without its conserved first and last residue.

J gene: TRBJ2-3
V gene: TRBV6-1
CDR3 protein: ASSEDMGLTDTQY

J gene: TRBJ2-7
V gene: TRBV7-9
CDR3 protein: ASSSPTGRTDEQY

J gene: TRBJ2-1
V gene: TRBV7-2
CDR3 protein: ASSLYPRGGRHNEQF

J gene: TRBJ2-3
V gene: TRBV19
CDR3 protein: AVASAGEPDTQY

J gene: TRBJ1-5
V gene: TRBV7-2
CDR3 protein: ASSVTATYQPQH

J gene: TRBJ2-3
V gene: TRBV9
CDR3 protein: ASSVDGAGSTDTQY

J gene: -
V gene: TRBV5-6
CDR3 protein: ASSSTGQDRTEQY

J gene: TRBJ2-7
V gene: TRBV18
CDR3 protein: ASSPRTGSENEQY

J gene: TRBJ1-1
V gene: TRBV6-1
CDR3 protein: AVQGFTEAF

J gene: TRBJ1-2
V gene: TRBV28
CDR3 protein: ASRTTGQYYGYT

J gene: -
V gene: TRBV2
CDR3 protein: ASIRQGYEQY

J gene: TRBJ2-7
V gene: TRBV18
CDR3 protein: ASSRTGTGSYEQY

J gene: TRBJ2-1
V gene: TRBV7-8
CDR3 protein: ASSLLTSNEQF

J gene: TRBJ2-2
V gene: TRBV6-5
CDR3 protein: ASKGQGRPGELF

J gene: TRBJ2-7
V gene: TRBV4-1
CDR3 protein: ASSHRITGTSGGLSYEQY